Detailed here is one T cell receptor (beta chain). Its matching antigen is unknown. The record originates from a study of monozygotic twins with inflammatory bowel disease. Study-wide points: The inverse Simpson measure of TCRbeta diversity was lower in IBD patients than in healthy co-twins.

The germline V gene has CDR1 LNHDA and CDR2 SQIVND (reference sequence). The CDR3 runs to 16 residues. Through template switching, UMIs that included a 6-nucleotide sample barcode were added. With the 5' RACE reads reprocessed, TCRdb shows one record per CDR3 protein and no DNA. The specimen's table records roughly 140,000 distinct CDR3 sequences. Material: blood. The chain joins TRBV19 to TRBJ2-2; TCRdb designates TRBD1, a call that cannot be tested without DNA. This receptor was taken from a human donor with ulcerative colitis or Crohn's disease, or a healthy co-twin of an affected twin (not recorded which). CDR3 region: CATEGAQGWDTGELFF.